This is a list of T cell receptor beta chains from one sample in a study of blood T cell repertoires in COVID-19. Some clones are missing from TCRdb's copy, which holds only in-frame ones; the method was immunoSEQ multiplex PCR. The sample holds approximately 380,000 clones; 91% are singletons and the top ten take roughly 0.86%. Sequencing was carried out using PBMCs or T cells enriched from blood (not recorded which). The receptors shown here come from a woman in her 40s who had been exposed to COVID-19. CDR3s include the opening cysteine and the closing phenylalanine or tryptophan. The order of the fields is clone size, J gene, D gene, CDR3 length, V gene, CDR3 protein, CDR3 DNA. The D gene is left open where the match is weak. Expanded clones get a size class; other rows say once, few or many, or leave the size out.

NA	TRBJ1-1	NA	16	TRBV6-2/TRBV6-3	CASSLVSGQTNTEAFF	TGTGCCAGCAGTTTGGTTTCGGGACAAACGAACACTGAAGCTTTCTTT
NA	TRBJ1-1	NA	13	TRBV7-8	CASSRNGGTEAFF	TGTGCCAGCAGCCGAAACGGGGGGACTGAAGCTTTCTTT
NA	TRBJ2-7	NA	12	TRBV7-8	CASSLARAEQYF	TGTGCCAGCAGCTTAGCGCGGGCCGAGCAGTACTTC
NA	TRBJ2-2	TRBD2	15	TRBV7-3	CASSLVAGVTGELFF	TGTGCCAGCAGCTTGGTAGCGGGAGTCACCGGGGAGCTGTTTTTT
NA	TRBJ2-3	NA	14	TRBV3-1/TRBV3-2	CASSQQGLADTQYF	TGTGCCAGCAGCCAACAGGGGTTGGCAGATACGCAGTATTTT
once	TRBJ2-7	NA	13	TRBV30	CAWSGQTYDEQYF	TGTGCCTGGAGTGGACAGACCTACGACGAGCAGTACTTC
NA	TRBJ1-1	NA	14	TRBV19	CASCQQGVNTEAFF	TGTGCCAGCTGCCAACAGGGTGTGAACACTGAAGCTTTCTTT
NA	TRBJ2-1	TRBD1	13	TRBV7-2	CASSLGQGSEQFF	TGTGCCAGCAGCTTAGGACAGGGGAGTGAGCAGTTCTTC
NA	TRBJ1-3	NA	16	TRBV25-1	CASSNGHQSSGNTIYF	TGTGCCAGCAGTAACGGACACCAGAGCTCTGGAAACACCATATATTTT
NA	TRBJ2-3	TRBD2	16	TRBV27	CASSLSGRVNTDTQYF	TGTGCCAGCAGTTTATCAGGGAGGGTGAACACAGATACGCAGTATTTT
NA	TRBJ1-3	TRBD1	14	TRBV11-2	CASSTPRGSHTIYF	TGTGCCAGCAGCACGCCCAGGGGGTCGCACACCATATATTTT
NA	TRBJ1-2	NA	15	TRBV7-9	CASSLAGAENYGYTF	TGTGCCAGCAGCTTAGCAGGAGCAGAGAACTATGGCTACACCTTC
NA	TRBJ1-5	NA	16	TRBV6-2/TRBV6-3	CASSYSRHRGNQPQHF	TGTGCCAGCAGTTACTCGAGGCACAGGGGCAATCAGCCCCAGCATTTT
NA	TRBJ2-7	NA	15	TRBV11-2	CASSLADGLGYEQYF	TGTGCCAGCAGCTTAGCGGATGGGCTGGGCTACGAGCAGTACTTC
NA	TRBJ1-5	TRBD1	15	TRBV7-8	CASSSLQGAGQPQHF	TGTGCCAGCAGCTCATTACAGGGGGCAGGGCAGCCCCAGCATTTT
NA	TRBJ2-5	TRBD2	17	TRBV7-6	CASSSEGLAGGKATQYF	TGTGCCAGCAGCTCTGAGGGACTAGCGGGGGGTAAGGCGACCCAGTACTTC
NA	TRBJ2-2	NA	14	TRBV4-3	CASSQATATGELFF	TGCGCCAGCAGCCAGGCTACAGCCACCGGGGAGCTGTTTTTT
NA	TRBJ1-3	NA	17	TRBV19	CASRSARDYSSGNTIYF	TGTGCCAGTAGAAGTGCGAGGGATTATTCTTCTGGAAACACCATATATTTT
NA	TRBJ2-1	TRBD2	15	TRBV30	CAWRGLPGLLNEQFF	TGTGCCTGGAGGGGCTTACCGGGACTACTTAATGAGCAGTTCTTC
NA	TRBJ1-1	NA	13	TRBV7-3	CASSIGQQTEAFF	TGTGCCAGCAGTATCGGACAACAGACTGAAGCTTTCTTT
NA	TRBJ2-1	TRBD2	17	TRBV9	CASSAERGTSGSFEQFF	TGTGCCAGCAGCGCTGAGCGCGGGACTAGCGGGAGTTTTGAGCAGTTCTTC
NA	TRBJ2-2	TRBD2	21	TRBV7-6	CASSLRRLGLAGGRSTGELFF	TGTGCCAGCAGCTTAAGGAGGCTGGGACTAGCGGGAGGAAGGAGCACCGGGGAGCTGTTTTTT
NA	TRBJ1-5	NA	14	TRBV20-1	CSASSQGGLGPQHF	TGCAGTGCTAGTAGCCAGGGAGGCTTGGGGCCCCAGCATTTT
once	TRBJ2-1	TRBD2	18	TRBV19	CASSKTPLRGTNYNEQFF	TGTGCCAGTAGTAAAACCCCCTTGCGGGGGACGAACTACAATGAGCAGTTCTTC
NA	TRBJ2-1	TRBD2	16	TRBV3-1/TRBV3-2	CASSQLGTSSYNEQFF	TGTGCCAGCAGCCAATTAGGGACTAGCTCCTACAATGAGCAGTTCTTC
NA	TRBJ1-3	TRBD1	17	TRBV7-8	CASSSRASTGNGNTIYF	TGTGCCAGCAGCTCCCGAGCCTCGACAGGGAATGGAAACACCATATATTTT
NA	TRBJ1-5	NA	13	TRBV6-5	CASTAGAGQPQHF	TGTGCCAGCACCGCCGGAGCGGGGCAGCCCCAGCATTTT
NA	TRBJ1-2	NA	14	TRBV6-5	CASSYDHPANGYTF	TGTGCCAGCAGTTACGATCATCCTGCGAACGGCTACACCTTC
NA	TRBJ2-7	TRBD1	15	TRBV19	CASSGRGTGGYEQYF	TGTGCCAGTAGTGGCCGTGGGACAGGGGGCTACGAGCAGTACTTC
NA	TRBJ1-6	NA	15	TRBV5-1	CASSRTPNGNSPLHF	TGCGCCAGCAGCCGAACCCCTAACGGGAATTCACCCCTCCACTTT
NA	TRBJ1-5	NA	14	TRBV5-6	CASSLAGSNQPQHF	TGTGCCAGCAGCTTGGCGGGAAGCAATCAGCCCCAGCATTTT